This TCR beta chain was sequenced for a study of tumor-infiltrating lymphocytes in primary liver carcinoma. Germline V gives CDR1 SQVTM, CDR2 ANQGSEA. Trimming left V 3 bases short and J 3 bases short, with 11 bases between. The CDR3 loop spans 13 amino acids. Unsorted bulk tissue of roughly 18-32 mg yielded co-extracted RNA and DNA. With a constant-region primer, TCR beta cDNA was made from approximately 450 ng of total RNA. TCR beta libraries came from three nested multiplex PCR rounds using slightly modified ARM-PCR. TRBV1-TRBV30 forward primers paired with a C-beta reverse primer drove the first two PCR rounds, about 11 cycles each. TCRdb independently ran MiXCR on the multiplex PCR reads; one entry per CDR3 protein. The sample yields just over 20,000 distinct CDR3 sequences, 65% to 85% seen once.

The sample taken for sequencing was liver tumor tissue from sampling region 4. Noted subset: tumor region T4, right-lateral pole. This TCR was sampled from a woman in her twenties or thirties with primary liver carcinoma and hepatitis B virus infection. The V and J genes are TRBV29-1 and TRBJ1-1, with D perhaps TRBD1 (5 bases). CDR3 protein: CSVDRERDTEAFF. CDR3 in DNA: TGCAGCGTTGACAGGGAGAGGGACACTGAAGCTTTCTTT.